Sequencing of this T cell receptor (beta chain) was carried out in a study of shared clonotypes between healthy human individuals. Broader study findings: What rarefaction showed was incomplete sorted-subset sequencing despite large depth.

Worth noting for this clone: Antigen specificity is unknown.

CDR1 is MNHNS, CDR2 SASEGT, per germline. Trimming stripped 1 base from V and 0 bases from J, with 7 bases between. This CDR3 contains 15 residues. Replicate PCRs run on sorted subsets employed 150 to 250 ng DNA, roughly 30,000 T cell genomes. TCRdb keeps only in-frame clones here, not all; method: immunoSEQ multiplex PCR. The sample shows some 2,000,000 clones, 85% to 95% of them seen only once. Material for sequencing was naive CD4+ T cells sorted from blood. This sample's subset: CD45RA+ positively selected. This receptor was taken from a man younger than 35 in good health. This chain joins TRBV6-1 and TRBJ2-1; D is undetermined. The CDR3 DNA follows: TGTGCCAGCAGTGAAGGTGCGAGCTCCTACAATGAGCAGTTCTTC. Amino acid sequence: CASSEGASSYNEQFF.